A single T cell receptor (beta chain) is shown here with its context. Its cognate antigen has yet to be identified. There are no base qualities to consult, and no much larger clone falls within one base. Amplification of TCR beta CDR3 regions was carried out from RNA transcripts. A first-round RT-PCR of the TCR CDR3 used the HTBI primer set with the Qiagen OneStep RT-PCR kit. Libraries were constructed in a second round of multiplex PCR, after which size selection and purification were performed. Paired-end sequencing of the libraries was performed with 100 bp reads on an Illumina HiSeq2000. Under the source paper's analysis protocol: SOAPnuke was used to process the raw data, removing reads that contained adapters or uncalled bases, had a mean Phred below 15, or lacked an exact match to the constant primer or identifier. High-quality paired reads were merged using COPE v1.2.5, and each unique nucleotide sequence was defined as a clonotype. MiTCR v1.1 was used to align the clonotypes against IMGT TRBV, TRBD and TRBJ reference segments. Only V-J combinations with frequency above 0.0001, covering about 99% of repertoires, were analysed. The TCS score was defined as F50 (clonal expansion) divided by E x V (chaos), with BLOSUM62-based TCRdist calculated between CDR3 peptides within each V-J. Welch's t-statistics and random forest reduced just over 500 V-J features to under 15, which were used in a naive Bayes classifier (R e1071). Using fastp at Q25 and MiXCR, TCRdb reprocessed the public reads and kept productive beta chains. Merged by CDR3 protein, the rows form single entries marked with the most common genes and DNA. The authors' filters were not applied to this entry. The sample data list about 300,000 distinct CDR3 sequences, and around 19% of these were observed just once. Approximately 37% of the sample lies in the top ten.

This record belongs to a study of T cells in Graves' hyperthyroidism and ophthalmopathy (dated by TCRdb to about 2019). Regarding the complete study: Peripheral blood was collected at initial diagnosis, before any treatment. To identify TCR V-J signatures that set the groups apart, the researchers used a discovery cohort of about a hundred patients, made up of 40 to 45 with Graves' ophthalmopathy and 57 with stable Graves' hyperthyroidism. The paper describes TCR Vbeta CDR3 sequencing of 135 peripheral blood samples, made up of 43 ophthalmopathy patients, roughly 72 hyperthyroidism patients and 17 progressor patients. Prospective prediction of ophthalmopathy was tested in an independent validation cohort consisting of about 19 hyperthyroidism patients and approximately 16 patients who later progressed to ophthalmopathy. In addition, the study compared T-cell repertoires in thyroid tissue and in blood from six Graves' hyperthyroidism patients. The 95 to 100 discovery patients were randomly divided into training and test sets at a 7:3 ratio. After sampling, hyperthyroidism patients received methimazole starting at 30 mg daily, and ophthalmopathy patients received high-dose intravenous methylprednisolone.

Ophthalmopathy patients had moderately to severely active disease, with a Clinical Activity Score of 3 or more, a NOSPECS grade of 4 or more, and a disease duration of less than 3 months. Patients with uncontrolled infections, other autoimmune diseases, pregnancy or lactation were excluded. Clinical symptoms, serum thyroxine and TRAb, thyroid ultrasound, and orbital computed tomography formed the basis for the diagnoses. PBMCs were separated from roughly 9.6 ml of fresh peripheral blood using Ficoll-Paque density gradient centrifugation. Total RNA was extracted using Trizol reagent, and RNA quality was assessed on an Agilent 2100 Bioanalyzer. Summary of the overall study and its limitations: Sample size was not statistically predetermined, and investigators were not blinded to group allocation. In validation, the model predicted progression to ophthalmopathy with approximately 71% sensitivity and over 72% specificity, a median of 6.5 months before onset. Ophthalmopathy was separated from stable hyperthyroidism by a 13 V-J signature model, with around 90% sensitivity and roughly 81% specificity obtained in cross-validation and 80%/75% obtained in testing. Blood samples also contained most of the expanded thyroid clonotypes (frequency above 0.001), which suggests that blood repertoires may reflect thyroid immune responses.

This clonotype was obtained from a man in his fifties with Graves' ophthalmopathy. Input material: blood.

The CDR3 protein is CSARDSNSGTAEQYF. In nucleotides, the sequence is TGCAGTGCTAGAGATAGCAATAGCGGGACGGCCGAGCAGTACTTC. The chain uses TRBV20-1 and TRBJ2-7, and TRBD2 aligns with 8 junction nucleotides. The germline V gene encodes CDR1 DFQATT and CDR2 SNEGSKA (reference sequence). V has 0 bases trimmed and J has 6 bases trimmed; junction bases matching no gene number 10. Including the terminal cysteine and phenylalanine, the CDR3 comprises 15 residues. The retained sequence is limited to the CDR3, 45 bases, with the frame set at the first base.